This TCR beta chain was documented in a study of blood T cell repertoires in COVID-19. On the study more broadly: Material from acute and convalescent COVID-19 was sourced from the United States, Italy and Spain.

The authors' processing: Researchers report that nucleated cell counts were estimated from reference gene primer amplification. Generated by immunoSEQ multiplex PCR, the TCRdb table keeps only in-frame clones and is missing some. The DNA gave D and trimming, while V, J and clone size come from that table. The table lists roughly 99,000 clones, roughly 84% of them singletons. The source of this sequence is a human donor in a cohort sampled during active COVID-19. Material for sequencing was peripheral blood.

The CDR3 protein is CASSTLAGDTDTQYF. The CDR3 region has the DNA TGTGCCAGCAGCACCCTAGCGGGGGACACAGATACGCAGTATTTT. J is TRBJ2-3 and V is TRBV7-2, with 10 bases lining up with TRBD2. The CDR3 has 15 residues. Germline V gene data show CDR1 as SGHTA and CDR2 as FQGNSA. V dropped 5 bases and J dropped 2; count of bases not matched to a gene: 4.